These 20 T cell receptor beta chains share one sample of origin, sequenced in a study of T-cell reconstitution after alpha-beta-depleted transplantation in children. Unique molecular identifiers were incorporated when the TCRbeta library was constructed. Using its own MiXCR run on the PCR reads, TCRdb lists one record per CDR3 protein. The repertoire holds approximately 500,000 distinct CDR3 sequences, with roughly 10% as singletons. The material was PBMCs, obtained before TCRalphabeta/CD19-depleted stem cell transplant. The origin of the receptors is a child aged 2 to 10 with inherited bone marrow failure, due to receive a stem cell transplant.

Comment on this clonotype: A much larger clone differs from this one at a single base, so this may be a read error. The rearrangement links TRBV29-1 to TRBJ2-2; D is unclear. Germline loops: CDR1 SQVTM, CDR2 ANQGSEA. The CDR3 has 14 residues. This CDR3 reads CSIEDQANTGELFF. For the CDR3, the DNA is TGCAGCATTGAAGATCAGGCCAACACCGGGGAGCTGTTTTTT.

This clonotype has just a few counts. J is TRBJ2-1 and V is TRBV20-1; 7 bases line up with TRBD2. The CDR3 covers 12 residues. In germline, CDR1 is DFQATT, CDR2 SNEGSKA (reference sequence). The junction had 3 bases not matched to a gene; V was cut back by 7 bases and J by 3 bases. CDR3 sequence: CSGREFYNEQFF. As DNA, the CDR3 is TGCAGTGGGCGGGAGTTCTACAATGAGCAGTTCTTC.

This clonotype was counted at least ten times. The chain links TRBV28 to TRBJ2-2; weak D call: TRBD2 (5 bases). V lost 5 bases and J 0 bases, leaving 13 bases between the germline ends. The V gene's germline CDR1 is MDHEN and CDR2 SYDVKM. This CDR3 spans 16 amino acids. The DNA of the CDR3 is TGTGCCAGCAGTGCGGGCGTGACCGCGAACACCGGGGAGCTGTTTTTT. As protein: CASSAGVTANTGELFF.

This clonotype was recorded many times. The chain couples TRBV20-1 to TRBJ2-5; the D gene is possibly TRBD2 (6 bases). The germline V gene encodes CDR1 DFQATT and CDR2 SNEGSKA (reference sequence). The ends were cut back, 2 bases at V and 5 bases at J, with 12 bases in the middle. The CDR3 covers 13 residues. The CDR3 loop is CSARTGGMETQYF. The CDR3 DNA reads as TGCAGTGCTAGAACTGGCGGGATGGAGACCCAGTACTTC.

A note on this clonotype: Germline and junction disagree at one end, which may indicate a read error. The chain uses TRBV3-1 and TRBJ2-5; possibly TRBD2 for D (6 bases). The CDR3 extends over 19 amino acids. Germline V gene sequence: CDR1 LGHDT, CDR2 YNNKEL (reference sequence). In DNA form, the CDR3 reads TGTGCCACCAGCCAAGAGGGACCTCGAAGTAGCGGACCCCAAGAGACCCAGTACTTC. It translates to CATSQEGPRSSGPQETQYF.

This clonotype was counted at least ten times. The chain carries TRBV27 and TRBJ1-6; D perhaps matches TRBD1 (6 bases). There are 14 residues in the CDR3. Germline assignment: CDR1 MNHEY and CDR2 SMNVEV (reference sequence). The V gene lost 0 bases and the J gene lost 10 bases, with 10 bases spanning the gap. The CDR3 spells CASSLSPGGSPLHF. DNA of the CDR3: TGTGCCAGCAGTTTATCCCCTGGGGGCTCACCCCTCCACTTT.

This clonotype has ten or more counts. The chain carries TRBV15 and TRBJ2-3; 8 bases fit TRBD2. V was pared by 4 bases and J by 2 bases, with 5 bases of the junction left unmatched. This CDR3 contains 15 residues. The germline V gene has CDR1 LNHNV and CDR2 YYDKDF (reference sequence). This CDR3 reads CATSTLAGFTDTQYF. In DNA, the CDR3 is TGTGCCACCAGCACCTTAGCGGGGTTCACAGATACGCAGTATTTT.

This clonotype was seen repeatedly, ten times or more. The genes are TRBV7-9 and TRBJ2-7; D is unresolved. CDR1 is SEHNR, CDR2 FQNEAQ, per germline (reference sequence). Trimming left V 5 bases short and J 5 bases short, with 16 bases between. The CDR3 length is 14 residues. The CDR3 loop reads CASSPLAPSDEQYF. The CDR3 region has the DNA TGTGCCAGCAGCCCCCTGGCTCCTAGTGACGAGCAGTACTTC.

The rearrangement links TRBV5-4 to TRBJ2-1; 7 positions agree with TRBD2. This CDR3 contains 15 residues. V was pared by 6 bases and J by 0 bases, with 6 bases of the junction left unmatched. Germline CDR1 reads SGHNT; CDR2 reads YYREEE (reference sequence). The CDR3: CASNTRDYSYNEQFF. The CDR3 region has the DNA TGTGCCAGCAACACCCGGGACTACTCCTACAATGAGCAGTTCTTC. Supplemented by reference TRBV5-4 and TRBJ2-1, the full variable domain reads ETGVTQSPTHLIKTRGQQVTLRCSSQSGHNTVSWYQQALGQGPQFIFQYYREEENGRGNFPPRFSGLQFPNYSSELNVNALELDDSALYLCASNTRDYSYNEQFFGPGTRLTVL.

This clonotype was picked up a small number of times. The junction departs from germline at one end; a sequencing error may be responsible. The chain combines TRBV20-1 with TRBJ2-2; 11 bases fit TRBD2. The CDR3 spans 16 residues. CDR1 DFQATT and CDR2 SNEGSKA come from the germline V gene (reference sequence). The CDR3 reads CCAIQLAGVVTGELFF. CDR3 sequence (DNA): TGCTGTGCTATTCAACTAGCGGGAGTTGTGACCGGGGAGCTGTTTTTT.

This clonotype was seen many times. The chain recombines TRBV21-1 with TRBJ2-7; the table calls TRBD1, which could not be checked here. TRBV21-1 is a known pseudogene. CDR3 length: 14 amino acids. CDR3 bases: TGTGCCAGCAGCCGGGGGACAGGGGTGGGGGAGCAGTACTTC. Translating it yields CASSRGTGVGEQYF.

This clonotype was counted many times. The chain couples TRBV27 to TRBJ2-7, with D perhaps TRBD2 (6 bases). Germline assignment: CDR1 MNHEY and CDR2 SMNVEV (reference sequence). This CDR3 is built from 15 residues. Trimming cost V 5 bases and J 0 bases, with 14 bases left between them. As DNA, the CDR3 is TGTGCCAGCAGTCTCGAAGCGGGTACCTCCTACGAGCAGTACTTC. It is translated as CASSLEAGTSYEQYF.

This clonotype was counted at least ten times. The gene calls are TRBV29-1 and TRBJ2-1; tentatively, D is TRBD2 (5 bases). Trimming took 7 bases from V and 3 from J, leaving 13 bases between them. The CDR3 covers 13 residues. Germline V CDR1 and CDR2: SQVTM, ANQGSEA. The CDR3 region has the DNA TGCAGCGCGCGGGCCGAGGTCTACAATGAGCAGTTCTTC. It yields the protein CSARAEVYNEQFF.

In this sample, this clonotype turned up many times. The rearrangement links TRBV27 to TRBJ2-1; 14 nucleotides line up with TRBD2. J gave up 3 bases and V 9 bases, and 19 bases lay outside the gene matches. The CDR3 is 20 amino acids. CDR1 and CDR2 from the germline V gene are MNHEY and SMNVEV (reference sequence). In DNA form, the CDR3 reads TGTGCCAGTATGGCTCATTTTCCGGGACTAGCGGGAGAGTTCTACAATGAGCAGTTCTTC. Translating gives CASMAHFPGLAGEFYNEQFF.

This clonotype has more than one count but fewer than ten. J is TRBJ1-1 and V is TRBV14; D gene unclear. V was cut by 2 bases and J by 3 bases, with 7 bases left in between. CDR1 and CDR2 (germline): SGHDN, FVKESK. This CDR3 has 13 amino acids. The CDR3 loop reads CASSQQEDTEAFF. In nucleotides, the CDR3 is TGTGCCAGCAGCCAACAGGAGGACACTGAAGCTTTCTTT.

This clonotype was recorded at least ten times. The genes are TRBV7-2 and TRBJ2-2; D call uncertain. V was cut by 5 bases and J by 3 bases, with 4 bases left in between. The CDR3 contains 12 residues. The germline V gene has CDR1 SGHTA and CDR2 FQGNSA. CDR3 residues: CASSRHTGELFF. The CDR3 DNA reads as TGTGCCAGCAGCCGTCACACCGGGGAGCTGTTTTTT.

This clonotype was counted many times. This rearrangement joins TRBV19 to TRBJ2-7; 7 nucleotides agree with TRBD2. The CDR3 consists of 13 residues. The germline gives CDR1 LNHDA, CDR2 SQIVND (reference sequence). The J segment lost 0 bases and the V segment lost 8 bases, leaving 4 bases of the junction unmatched. CDR3 residues: CASASGFSYEQYF. The CDR3 nucleotides are TGTGCCAGTGCTAGCGGATTCTCCTACGAGCAGTACTTC.

The chain has TRBV14 and TRBJ2-7, with TRBD1 matching 7 bases. CDR3 length: 15 amino acids. The J segment lost 1 base and the V segment lost 3 bases, leaving 6 bases of the junction unmatched. Germline loops: CDR1 SGHDN, CDR2 FVKESK. The CDR3 loop is CASSHRDSISYEQYF. The CDR3 nucleotides read TGTGCCAGCAGCCACCGGGACAGCATATCCTACGAGCAGTACTTC.

In its sample, this clonotype was seen many times. This chain uses TRBV7-2 with TRBJ2-7, with 7 bases fitting TRBD1. This CDR3 region has 15 residues. Germline CDR1 is SGHTA and CDR2 is FQGNSA. With V trimmed by 2 bases and J by 4 bases, 8 bases remained unmatched. The CDR3 is CASSLSQGDFYEQYF. The CDR3 DNA reads as TGTGCCAGCAGCTTAAGTCAGGGGGATTTTTACGAGCAGTACTTC.

V gene TRBV3-1 combines with J gene TRBJ2-7; unclear D gene. V shed 2 bases and J shed 8 bases, with 10 bases lying between them. The germline V gene encodes CDR1 LGHDT and CDR2 YNNKEL (reference sequence). There are 12 residues in the CDR3. CDR3 sequence (DNA): TGTGCCAGCAGCCAAACATCCTCCCAGCAGTACTTC. Translated: CASSQTSSQQYF.